Below, 2 T cell receptor beta chains from the same sample are listed, as sequenced in a study of T cell responses to AZD1222 COVID-19 vaccine. Clones were sequenced by immunoSEQ multiplex PCR, and TCRdb holds only the in-frame ones, with some missing. Of more than 85,000 clones listed, approximately 91% were seen once; the top ten hold around 6.9%. Source: peripheral blood, taken on day 0 of AZD1222 vaccination. Source of these receptors: an adult in good health.

The rearrangement joins TRBV27 to TRBJ2-2; D is undetermined. Looked up from germline, CDR1 is MNHEY and CDR2 is SMNVEV (reference sequence). The ends were cut back, 0 bases at V and 3 bases at J, with 11 bases in the middle. The CDR3 has 16 residues. The CDR3 loop reads CASSLSTGWYTGELFF. The CDR3 DNA follows: TGTGCCAGCAGTTTATCGACCGGTTGGTACACCGGGGAGCTGTTTTTT.

J is TRBJ2-5 and V is TRBV27, with D possibly TRBD1 on 6 matching bases. The CDR3 spans 11 residues. Between the trimmed V and J ends, which lost 8 bases and 3 bases, there was a span of 7 bases. From germline, CDR1 is MNHEY and CDR2 SMNVEV (reference sequence). Written as DNA, the CDR3 is TGTGCCAGCGGGACAAAAGAGACCCAGTACTTC. This sequence encodes CASGTKETQYF.